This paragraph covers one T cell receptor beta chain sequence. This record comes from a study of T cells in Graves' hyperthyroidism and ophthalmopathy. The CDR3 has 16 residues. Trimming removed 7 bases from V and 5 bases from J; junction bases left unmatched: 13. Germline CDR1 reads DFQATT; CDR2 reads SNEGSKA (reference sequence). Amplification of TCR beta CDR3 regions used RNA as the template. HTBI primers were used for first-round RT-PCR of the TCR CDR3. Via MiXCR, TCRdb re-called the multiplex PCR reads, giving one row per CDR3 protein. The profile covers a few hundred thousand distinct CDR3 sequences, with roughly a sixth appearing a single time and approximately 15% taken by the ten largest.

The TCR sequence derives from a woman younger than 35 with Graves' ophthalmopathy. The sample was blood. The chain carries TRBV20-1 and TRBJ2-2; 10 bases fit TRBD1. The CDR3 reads CSGNSGQGIGTGELFF. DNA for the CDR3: TGCAGTGGAAATTCGGGACAGGGGATAGGTACCGGGGAGCTGTTTTTT.